The clone carrying this T cell receptor beta chain was observed at least ten times. The antigen is not known. The sample comes from a study of T cells in Graves' hyperthyroidism and ophthalmopathy. For the study at large: Initial diagnosis, before any treatment, was when peripheral blood was collected. Findings of the study overall: For ophthalmopathy, model prediction preceded onset by a median 6.5 months. Blood also held most thyroid clonotypes expanded beyond 0.001.

Germline V gene lookup returns CDR1 MNHNS and CDR2 SASEGT. V lost 7 bases and J 4 bases, leaving 11 bases between the germline ends. The CDR3 is 12 residues long. Authors of the study amplified TCR beta CDR3 regions from RNA transcripts. A first-round RT-PCR of the TCR CDR3 used the HTBI primer set. TCRdb itself ran the multiplex PCR reads through MiXCR, one entry per CDR3 protein. Of over 400,000 distinct CDR3 sequences detected, about 14% appear once; the ten largest clones hold about 12%. Clinical symptoms, serum thyroxine, TRAb, thyroid ultrasound and orbital computed tomography informed diagnoses.

This TCR was sampled from a man aged 18 to 29 with Graves' ophthalmopathy. The chain links TRBV6-1 to TRBJ2-7, with unresolved D. The sample comprised blood. CDR3 in DNA: TGTGCCAGCACCTTACCGAATTACGAGCAGTACTTC. Translating it yields CASTLPNYEQYF.